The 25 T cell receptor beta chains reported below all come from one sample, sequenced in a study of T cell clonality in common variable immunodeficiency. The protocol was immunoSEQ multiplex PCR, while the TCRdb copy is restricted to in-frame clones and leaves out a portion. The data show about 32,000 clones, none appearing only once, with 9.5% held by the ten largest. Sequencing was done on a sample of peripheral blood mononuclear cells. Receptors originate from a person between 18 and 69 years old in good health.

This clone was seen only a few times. CDR3 residues: CASSNWVLGEKLFF. The sequenced part of the CDR3 DNA is TGTGCCAGCAGCAACTGGGTTCTGGGCGAAAAG. The genes are TRBV7-9 and TRBJ2-2; D is uncertain. The read ends 3 residues shy of where the CDR3 ends; the end is completed using the germline J gene. The CDR3 is 14 residues long. Germline CDR1 is SEHNR and CDR2 is FQNEAQ (reference sequence).

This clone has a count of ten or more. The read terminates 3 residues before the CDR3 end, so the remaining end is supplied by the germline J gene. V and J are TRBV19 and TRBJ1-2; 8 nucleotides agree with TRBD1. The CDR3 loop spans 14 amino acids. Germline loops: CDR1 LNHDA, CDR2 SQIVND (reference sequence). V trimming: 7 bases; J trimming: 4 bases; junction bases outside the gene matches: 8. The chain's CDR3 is CASTPGQGGYGYTF. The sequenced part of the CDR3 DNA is TGTGCCAGTACCCCCGGACAGGGAGGCTATGGC.

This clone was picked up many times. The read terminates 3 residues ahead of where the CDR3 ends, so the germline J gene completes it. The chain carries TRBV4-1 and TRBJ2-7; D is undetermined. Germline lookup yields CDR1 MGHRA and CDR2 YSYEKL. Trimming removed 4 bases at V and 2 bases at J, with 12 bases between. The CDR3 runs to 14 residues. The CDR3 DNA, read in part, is TGCGCCAGCAGCCGCGCCCTCTCCACCTACGAG. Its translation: CASSRALSTYE. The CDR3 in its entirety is CASSRALSTYEQYF.

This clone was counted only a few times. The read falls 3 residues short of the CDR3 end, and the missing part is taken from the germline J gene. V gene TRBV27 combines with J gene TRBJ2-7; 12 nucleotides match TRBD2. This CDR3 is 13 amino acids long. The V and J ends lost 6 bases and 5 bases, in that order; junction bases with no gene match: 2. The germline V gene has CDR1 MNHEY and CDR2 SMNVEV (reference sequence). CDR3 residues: CASRTSGSDEQYF. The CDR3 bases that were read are TGTGCCAGCAGGACTAGCGGGAGCGACGAG.

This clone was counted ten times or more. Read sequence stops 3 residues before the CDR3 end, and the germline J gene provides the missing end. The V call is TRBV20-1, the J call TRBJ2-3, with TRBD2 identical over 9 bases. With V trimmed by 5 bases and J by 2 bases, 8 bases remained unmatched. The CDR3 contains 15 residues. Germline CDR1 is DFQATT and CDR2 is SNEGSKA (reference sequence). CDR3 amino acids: CSAERTSEYTDTQYF. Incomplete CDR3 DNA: TGCAGTGCTGAACGGACTAGCGAGTACACAGATACG.

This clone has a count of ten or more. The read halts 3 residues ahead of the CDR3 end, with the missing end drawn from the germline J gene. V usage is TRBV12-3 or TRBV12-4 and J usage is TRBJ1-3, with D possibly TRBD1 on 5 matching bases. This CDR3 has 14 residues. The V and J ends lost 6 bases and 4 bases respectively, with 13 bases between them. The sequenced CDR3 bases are TGTGCCAGCAGATACGGGACTCCAGGAAACACC. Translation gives CASRYGTPGNT. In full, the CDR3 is CASRYGTPGNTIYF.

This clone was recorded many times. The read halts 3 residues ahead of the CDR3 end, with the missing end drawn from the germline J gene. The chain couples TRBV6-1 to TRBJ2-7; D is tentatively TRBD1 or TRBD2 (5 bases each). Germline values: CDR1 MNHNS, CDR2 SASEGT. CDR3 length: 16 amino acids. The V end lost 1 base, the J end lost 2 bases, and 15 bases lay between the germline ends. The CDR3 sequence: CASSEVAGSLPYEQYF. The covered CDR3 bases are TGTGCCAGCAGTGAAGTGGCAGGGAGCCTACCCTACGAG.

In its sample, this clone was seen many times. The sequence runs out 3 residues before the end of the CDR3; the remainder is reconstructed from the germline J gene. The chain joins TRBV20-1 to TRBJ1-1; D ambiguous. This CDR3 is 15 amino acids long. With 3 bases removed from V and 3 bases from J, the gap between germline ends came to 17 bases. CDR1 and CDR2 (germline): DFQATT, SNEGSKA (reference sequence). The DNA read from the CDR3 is TGCAGTGCTAGGGACTTTCAATCGGCGGACACTGAA. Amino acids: CSARDFQSADTE. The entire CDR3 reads CSARDFQSADTEAFF.

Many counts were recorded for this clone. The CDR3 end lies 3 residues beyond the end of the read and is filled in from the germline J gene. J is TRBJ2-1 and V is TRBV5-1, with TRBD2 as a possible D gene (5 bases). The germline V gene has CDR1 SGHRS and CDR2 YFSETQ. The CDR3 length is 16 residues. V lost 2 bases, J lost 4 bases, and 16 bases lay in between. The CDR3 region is CASSFSSGSGYNEQFF. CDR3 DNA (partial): TGCGCCAGCAGCTTCTCCAGCGGTTCGGGTTACAATGAG.

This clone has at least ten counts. CDR3 region: CAWNSLSGNTIYF. The CDR3 DNA, read in part, is TGTGCCTGGAACTCCCTCTCTGGAAACACC. This rearrangement joins TRBV30 to TRBJ1-3; D is unclear. The read is 3 residues too short to cover the CDR3 end, so that end is filled in from the germline J gene. This CDR3 is 13 amino acids long. The ends were cut back, 4 bases at V and 0 bases at J, with 7 bases in the middle. The germline gives CDR1 GTSNPN, CDR2 SVGIG (reference sequence).

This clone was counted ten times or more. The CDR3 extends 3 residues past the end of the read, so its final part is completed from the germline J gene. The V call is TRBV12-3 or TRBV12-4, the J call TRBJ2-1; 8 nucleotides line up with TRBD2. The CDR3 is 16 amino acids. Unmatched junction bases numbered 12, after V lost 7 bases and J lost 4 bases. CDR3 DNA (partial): TGTGCCAGCAAGCGGAGCGGGGGTGGGCCGTACAATGAG. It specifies CASKRSGGGPYNE. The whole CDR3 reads CASKRSGGGPYNEQFF.

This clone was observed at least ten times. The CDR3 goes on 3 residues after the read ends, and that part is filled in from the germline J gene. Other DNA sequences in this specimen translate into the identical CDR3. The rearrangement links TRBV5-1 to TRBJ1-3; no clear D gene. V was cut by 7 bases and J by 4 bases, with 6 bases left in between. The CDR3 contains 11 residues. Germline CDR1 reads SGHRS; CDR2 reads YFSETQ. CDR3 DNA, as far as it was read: TGCGCCAGCGAAGCGGGAAACACC. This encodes CASEAGNT. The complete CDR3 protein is CASEAGNTIYF. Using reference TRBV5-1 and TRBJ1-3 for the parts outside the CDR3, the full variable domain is KAGVTQTPRYLIKTRGQQVTLSCSPISGHRSVSWYQQTPGQGLQFLFEYFSETQRNKGNFPGRFSGRQFSNSRSEMNVSTLELGDSALYLCASEAGNTIYFGEGSWLTVV.

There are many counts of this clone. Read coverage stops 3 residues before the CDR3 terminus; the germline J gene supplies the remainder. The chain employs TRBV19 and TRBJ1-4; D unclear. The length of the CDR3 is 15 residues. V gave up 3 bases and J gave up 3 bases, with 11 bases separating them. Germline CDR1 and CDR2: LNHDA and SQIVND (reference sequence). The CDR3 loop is CASSMTGSPNEKLFF. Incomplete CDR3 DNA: TGTGCCAGTAGTATGACGGGGTCTCCTAATGAAAAA.

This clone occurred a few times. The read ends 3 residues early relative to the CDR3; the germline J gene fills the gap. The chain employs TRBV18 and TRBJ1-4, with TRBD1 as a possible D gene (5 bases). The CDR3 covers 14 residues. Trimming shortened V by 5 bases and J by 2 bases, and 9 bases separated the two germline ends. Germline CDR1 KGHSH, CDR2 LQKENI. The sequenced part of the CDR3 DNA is TGTGCCAGCTCAAGGGGAGAGACTAATGAAAAA. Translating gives CASSRGETNEK. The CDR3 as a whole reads CASSRGETNEKLFF.

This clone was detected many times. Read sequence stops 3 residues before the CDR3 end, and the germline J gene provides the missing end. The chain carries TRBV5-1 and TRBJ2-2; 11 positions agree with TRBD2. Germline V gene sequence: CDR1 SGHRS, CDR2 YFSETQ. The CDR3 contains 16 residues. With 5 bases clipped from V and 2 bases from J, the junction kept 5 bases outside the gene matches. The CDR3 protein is CASRPGLAENTGELFF. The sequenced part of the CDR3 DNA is TGCGCCAGCAGACCGGGACTAGCGGAAAACACCGGGGAG.

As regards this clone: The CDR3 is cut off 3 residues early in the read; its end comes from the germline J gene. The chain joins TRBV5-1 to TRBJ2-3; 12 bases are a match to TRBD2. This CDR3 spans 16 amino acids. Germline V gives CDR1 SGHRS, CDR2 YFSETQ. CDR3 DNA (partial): TGCGCCAGCAGCTTAGGGACTAGCGGGTTGGGAGAGACG. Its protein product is CASSLGTSGLGET. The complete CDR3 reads CASSLGTSGLGETQYF.

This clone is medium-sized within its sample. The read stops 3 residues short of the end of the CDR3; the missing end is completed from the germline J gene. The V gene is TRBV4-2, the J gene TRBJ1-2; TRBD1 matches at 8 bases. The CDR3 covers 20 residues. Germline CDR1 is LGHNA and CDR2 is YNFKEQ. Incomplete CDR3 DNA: TGTGCCAGCAGCCCCGGGTCCCTCGAAGGACAGGGAAGAGAGCTAACGGGC. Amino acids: CASSPGSLEGQGRELTG. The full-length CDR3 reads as CASSPGSLEGQGRELTGYTF.

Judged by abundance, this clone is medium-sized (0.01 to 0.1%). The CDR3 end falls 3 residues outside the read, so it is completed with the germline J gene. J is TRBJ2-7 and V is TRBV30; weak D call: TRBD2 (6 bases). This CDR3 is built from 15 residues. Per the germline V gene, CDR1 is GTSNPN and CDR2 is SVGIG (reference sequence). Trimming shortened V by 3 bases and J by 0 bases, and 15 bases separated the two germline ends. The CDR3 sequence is CAWSLSTGLSYEQYF. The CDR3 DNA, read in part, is TGTGCCTGGAGCCTCTCCACGGGACTCTCCTACGAG.

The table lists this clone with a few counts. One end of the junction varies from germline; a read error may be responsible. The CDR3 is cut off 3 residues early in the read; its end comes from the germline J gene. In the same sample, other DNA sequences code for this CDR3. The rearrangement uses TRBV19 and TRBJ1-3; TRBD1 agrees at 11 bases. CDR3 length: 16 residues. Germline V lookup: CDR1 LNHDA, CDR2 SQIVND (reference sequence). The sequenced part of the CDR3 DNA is TGTGCCAGTAGTATGATGAGGACAGGGGGCGGAAACACA. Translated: CASSMMRTGGGNT. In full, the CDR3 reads CASSMMRTGGGNTIYF.

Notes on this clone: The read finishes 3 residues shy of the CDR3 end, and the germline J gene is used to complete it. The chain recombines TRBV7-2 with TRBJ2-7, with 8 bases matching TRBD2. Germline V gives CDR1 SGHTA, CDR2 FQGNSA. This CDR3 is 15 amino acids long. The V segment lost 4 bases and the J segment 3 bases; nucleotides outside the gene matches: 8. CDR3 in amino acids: CASSSSSGPFYEQYF. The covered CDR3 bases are TGTGCCAGCAGCTCATCTAGCGGGCCATTCTACGAG.

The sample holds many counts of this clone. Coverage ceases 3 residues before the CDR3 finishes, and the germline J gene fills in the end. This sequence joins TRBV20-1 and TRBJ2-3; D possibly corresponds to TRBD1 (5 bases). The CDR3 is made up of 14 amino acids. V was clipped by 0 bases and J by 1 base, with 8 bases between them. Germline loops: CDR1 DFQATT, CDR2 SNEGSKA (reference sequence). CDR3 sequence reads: CSARDLGGTDTQYF. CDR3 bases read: TGCAGTGCTAGAGATCTAGGGGGCACAGATACG.

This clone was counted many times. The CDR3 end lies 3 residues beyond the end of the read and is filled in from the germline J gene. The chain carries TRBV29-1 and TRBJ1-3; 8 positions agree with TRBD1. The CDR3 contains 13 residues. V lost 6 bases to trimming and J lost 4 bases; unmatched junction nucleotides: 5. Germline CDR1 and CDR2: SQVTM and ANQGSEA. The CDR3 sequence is CSVKGQVGNTIYF. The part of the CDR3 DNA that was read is TGCAGCGTGAAGGGACAGGTCGGAAACACC.

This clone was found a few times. The CDR3 bases that were read are TGTGCCAGCAGTCTTGGGGTGAATAGCAGGGAGACG. It codes for CASSLGVNSRET. Given in full, the CDR3 is CASSLGVNSRETQYF. The J gene is TRBJ2-3, the V gene TRBV5-5, with D perhaps TRBD1 or TRBD2 (5 bases each). With the read ending 3 residues before the CDR3 end, the germline J gene is used to fill in that end. The CDR3 is 15 residues long. The germline CDR1 and CDR2 sequences are SGHKS and YYEKEE (reference sequence).

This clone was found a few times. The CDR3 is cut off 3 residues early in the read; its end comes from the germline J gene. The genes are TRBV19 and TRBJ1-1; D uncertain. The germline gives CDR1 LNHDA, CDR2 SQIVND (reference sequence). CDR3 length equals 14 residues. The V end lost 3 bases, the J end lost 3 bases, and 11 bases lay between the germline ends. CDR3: CASSIVVGDTEAFF. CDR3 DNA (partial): TGTGCCAGTAGTATCGTTGTCGGGGACACTGAA. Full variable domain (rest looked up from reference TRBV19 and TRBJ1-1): DGGITQSPKYLFRKEGQNVTLSCEQNLNHDAMYWYRQDPGQGLRLIYYSQIVNDFQKGDIAEGYSVSREKKESFPLTVTSAQKNPTAFYLCASSIVVGDTEAFFGQGTRLTVV.

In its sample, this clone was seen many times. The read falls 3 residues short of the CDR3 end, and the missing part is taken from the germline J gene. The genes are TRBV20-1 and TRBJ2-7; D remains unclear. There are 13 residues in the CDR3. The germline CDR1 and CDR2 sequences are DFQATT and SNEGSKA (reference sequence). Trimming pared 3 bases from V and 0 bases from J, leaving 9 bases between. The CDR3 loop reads CSARQASSYEQYF. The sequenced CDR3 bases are TGCAGTGCTAGGCAGGCGAGCTCCTACGAG.